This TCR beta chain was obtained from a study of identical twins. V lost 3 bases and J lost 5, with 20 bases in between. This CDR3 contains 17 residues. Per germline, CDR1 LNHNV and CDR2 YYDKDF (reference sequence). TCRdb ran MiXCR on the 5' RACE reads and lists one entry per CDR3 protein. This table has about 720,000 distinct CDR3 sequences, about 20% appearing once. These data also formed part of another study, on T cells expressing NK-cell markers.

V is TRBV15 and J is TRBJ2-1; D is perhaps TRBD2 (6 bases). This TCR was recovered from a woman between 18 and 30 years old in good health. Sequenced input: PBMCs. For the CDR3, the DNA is TGTGCCACCAGCAGCTCGAGGGGCGGGTGGACTAACAATGAGCAGTTCTTC. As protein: CATSSSRGGWTNNEQFF.